Listed here is a single TCR beta chain. The data are from a study of blood T cell repertoires in COVID-19. Study overall: Samples of COVID-19 (acute and convalescent) were obtained from the United States, Italy and Spain.

Assay used: immunoSEQ multiplex PCR; TCRdb lists only in-frame clones, some missing. The data hold approximately 66,000 clones, with around 83% observed a single time. The V end was cut by 3 bases, the J end by 0 bases, with 7 bases between. Germline CDR1 is KGHSH and CDR2 is LQKENI. The CDR3 consists of 14 residues. This TCR came from a man between 50 and 59 years old with active COVID-19. The chain employs TRBV18 and TRBJ2-3; D is possibly TRBD2 (5 bases). Source material: peripheral blood. CDR3 sequence reads: CASSPGISTDTQYF. CDR3 in DNA: TGTGCCAGCTCACCCGGGATTAGCACAGATACGCAGTATTTT. Drawing the rest from reference TRBV18 and TRBJ2-3, the complete variable domain is NAGVMQNPRHLVRRRGQEARLRCSPMKGHSHVYWYRQLPEEGLKFMVYLQKENIIDESGMPKERFSAEFPKEGPSILRIQQVVRGDSAAYFCASSPGISTDTQYFGPGTRLTVL.